These T cell receptor beta chains were read from a single sample in a study of blood T cell repertoires in COVID-19. TCRdb's table, derived via immunoSEQ multiplex PCR, lists solely in-frame clones and lacks some. The table has about 230,000 clones, approximately 82% seen once; the top ten hold 2% to 3%. Sequences were obtained from peripheral blood. Receptors were obtained from a woman in her 70s with active or convalescent COVID-19. CDR3s include the opening cysteine and the closing phenylalanine or tryptophan. A D gene is named only where the DNA matches it firmly. The size of a clone is reported for some rows only, either as once, few or many, or as a class for expanded clones.

size | J | V | D | CDR3 | DNA
- | TRBJ1-1 | TRBV19 | - | CASTSIAKRGTMNTEAFF | TGTGCCAGTACTAGTATAGCAAAGAGGGGGACTATGAACACTGAAGCTTTCTTT
- | TRBJ2-5 | TRBV19 | TRBD2 | CASSRQREETQYF | TGTGCCAGTAGTCGACAGCGGGAGGAGACCCAGTACTTC
- | TRBJ2-2 | TRBV24-1 | - | CATSDSVTNTGELFF | TGTGCCACCAGTGATTCGGTGACGAACACCGGGGAGCTGTTTTTT
once | TRBJ1-1 | TRBV10-1 | - | CASSDEGAAEAFF | TGCGCCAGCAGTGACGAGGGTGCTGCTGAAGCTTTCTTT
few | TRBJ1-5 | TRBV7-9 | - | CASSLQGNQPQHF | TGTGCCAGCAGCTTACAGGGGAATCAGCCCCAGCATTTT
- | TRBJ1-6 | TRBV28 | TRBD1 | CASRPRGTDNSPLHF | TGTGCCAGCCGTCCCCGAGGGACAGATAATTCACCCCTCCACTTT
- | TRBJ1-6 | TRBV10-1 | - | CASIQGSENSPLHF | TGCGCCAGCATACAGGGTAGCGAGAATTCACCCCTCCACTTT
- | TRBJ2-1 | TRBV2 | TRBD1 | CASSRDREISNEQFF | TGTGCCAGCAGTCGGGACAGGGAAATCTCCAATGAGCAGTTCTTC
- | TRBJ1-4 | TRBV5-1 | - | CASSLVPGNEKLFF | TGCGCCAGCAGCTTGGTGCCGGGGAATGAAAAACTGTTTTTT
- | TRBJ1-5 | TRBV30 | TRBD1 | CAWFGQGAWQPQHF | TGTGCCTGGTTCGGACAGGGGGCTTGGCAGCCCCAGCATTTT
- | TRBJ2-1 | TRBV28 | - | CASSPPPYNEQFF | TGTGCCAGCAGTCCCCCTCCGTACAATGAGCAGTTCTTC
- | TRBJ2-3 | TRBV5-1 | TRBD2 | CASSPQGTTSGFPDTQYF | TGCGCCAGCAGCCCCCAGGGGACTACTAGCGGGTTTCCGGATACGCAGTATTTT
once | TRBJ2-1 | TRBV24-1 | TRBD2 | CATSDSSSGRAGYNEQFF | TGTGCCACCAGTGACTCCTCTAGCGGGAGGGCCGGTTACAATGAGCAGTTCTTC
once | TRBJ1-2 | TRBV15 | - | CATSRDLGDGYTF | TGTGCCACCAGCAGAGATCTCGGGGATGGCTACACCTTC
- | TRBJ2-7 | TRBV3-1/TRBV3-2 | - | CASSQLGIEQYF | TGTGCCAGCAGCCAGCTCGGGATCGAGCAGTACTTC
- | TRBJ1-3 | TRBV29-1 | TRBD1 | CSVQGQGGNTIYF | TGCAGCGTTCAGGGACAGGGGGGAAACACCATATATTTT
- | TRBJ2-7 | TRBV27 | - | CASSPLDNSYEQYF | TGTGCCAGCAGTCCCCTGGACAACTCCTACGAGCAGTACTTC
- | TRBJ1-5 | TRBV19 | - | CASRRDSYQPQHF | TGTGCCAGTCGACGGGATAGCTATCAGCCCCAGCATTTT
- | TRBJ2-1 | TRBV10-2 | - | CASSSGGKSSYNEQFF | TGCGCCAGCAGTTCCGGGGGAAAGAGCTCCTACAATGAGCAGTTCTTC
- | TRBJ2-1 | TRBV7-9 | TRBD2 | CASSLGRSGGSSYNEQFF | TGTGCCAGCAGCCTAGGACGTAGCGGGGGGAGCTCCTACAATGAGCAGTTCTTC
- | TRBJ1-2 | TRBV19 | - | CASTRGLYGYTF | TGTGCCAGTACCCGGGGACTCTATGGCTACACCTTC
- | TRBJ2-2 | TRBV5-1 | TRBD1 | CASSYGQGYTGELFF | TGCGCCAGCAGCTACGGACAGGGGTACACCGGGGAGCTGTTTTTT
- | TRBJ2-2 | TRBV11-2 | - | CASSLSTNANTGELFF | TGTGCCAGCAGCTTATCCACAAACGCGAACACCGGGGAGCTGTTTTTT
- | TRBJ2-1 | TRBV5-1 | - | CASSLGNGIGGNEQFF | TGCGCCAGCAGCCTGGGTAACGGGATAGGAGGCAATGAGCAGTTCTTC
- | TRBJ1-6 | TRBV5-4 | TRBD1 | CASSPGQGSSPLHF | TGTGCCAGCAGCCCAGGACAGGGTAGCTCACCCCTCCACTTT
- | TRBJ1-6 | TRBV2 | - | CASGTGDSPLHF | TGTGCCAGCGGAACAGGAGATTCACCCCTCCACTTT
- | TRBJ2-1 | TRBV4-3 | - | CASSEVGVNEQFF | TGCGCCAGCAGCGAAGTAGGGGTGAATGAGCAGTTCTTC
- | TRBJ2-5 | TRBV29-1 | - | CSVDRPGFQETQYF | TGCAGCGTTGACAGACCAGGGTTCCAAGAGACCCAGTACTTC
- | TRBJ2-7 | TRBV27 | TRBD1 | CASSMLDRFGYEQYF | TGTGCCAGCAGTATGTTGGACAGGTTCGGCTACGAGCAGTACTTC
- | TRBJ2-7 | TRBV15 | TRBD2 | CATSREGGGYTEQYF | TGTGCCACCAGCAGAGAGGGCGGGGGGTACACCGAGCAGTACTTC
- | TRBJ2-7 | TRBV29-1 | TRBD1 | CSVALQGARSSYEQYF | TGCAGCGTTGCTTTGCAGGGGGCTAGGAGCTCCTACGAGCAGTACTTC
- | TRBJ2-3 | TRBV10-2 | TRBD2 | CASSLRLAGGGDTQYF | TGCGCCAGCAGTTTAAGACTAGCGGGAGGAGGTGATACGCAGTATTTT
- | TRBJ2-5 | TRBV2 | - | CASSDEAQETQYF | TGTGCCAGCAGTGATGAAGCCCAAGAGACCCAGTACTTC
- | TRBJ2-1 | TRBV3-1/TRBV3-2 | - | CASSQDAGSYNEQFF | TGTGCCAGCAGCCAAGACGCGGGCTCCTACAATGAGCAGTTCTTC
- | TRBJ2-7 | TRBV6-6 | - | CASSYGTGAYEQYF | TGTGCCAGCAGTTACGGGACGGGGGCCTACGAGCAGTACTTC
- | TRBJ2-1 | TRBV2 | - | CASSPTGTHNEQFF | TGTGCCAGCAGCCCAACCGGGACACACAATGAGCAGTTCTTC
- | TRBJ2-1 | TRBV6-5 | TRBD1 | CASRRTGDNEQFF | TGTGCCAGCAGAAGGACAGGAGACAATGAGCAGTTCTTC
few | TRBJ1-3 | TRBV7-2 | - | CASSSNRVSGNTIYF | TGTGCCAGCAGCTCCAACAGGGTCTCTGGAAACACCATATATTTT
- | TRBJ2-7 | TRBV7-6 | - | CASSLEETYEQYF | TGTGCCAGCAGCTTAGAAGAGACCTACGAGCAGTACTTC
- | TRBJ2-2 | TRBV19 | TRBD2 | CASSIARLAGPPGELFF | TGTGCCAGTAGTATAGCTCGACTAGCGGGACCCCCCGGGGAGCTGTTTTTT
- | TRBJ1-2 | TRBV29-1 | - | CSVEGGSSGRRYGYTF | TGCAGCGTTGAAGGAGGATCATCAGGGCGGCGGTATGGCTACACCTTC
- | TRBJ1-2 | TRBV28 | - | CASTSSPRGDGYTF | TGTGCCAGCACCTCCTCCCCCCGGGGTGATGGCTACACCTTC
- | TRBJ1-2 | TRBV18 | - | CASSPGRNYGYTF | TGTGCCAGCTCACCAGGGAGAAACTATGGCTACACCTTC
- | TRBJ1-2 | TRBV2 | TRBD1 | CASSEYGTDYGYTF | TGTGCCAGCAGTGAATATGGGACAGACTATGGCTACACCTTC
- | TRBJ1-2 | TRBV7-2 | - | CASSLALQDRGGYTF | TGTGCCAGCAGCTTAGCGCTTCAAGATAGGGGCGGCTACACCTTC
- | TRBJ2-2 | TRBV3-1/TRBV3-2 | TRBD1 | CASTITTGTITTGELFF | TGTGCCAGCACCATAACGACAGGGACGATCACCACCGGGGAGCTGTTTTTT
- | TRBJ2-5 | TRBV12-5 | - | CASARARGTGLGTQYF | TGTGCTAGTGCTCGTGCGAGGGGGACGGGGTTAGGGACCCAGTACTTC
once | TRBJ2-1 | TRBV4-2 | - | CASSQERAGNEQFF | TGTGCCAGCAGCCAAGAGCGGGCAGGCAATGAGCAGTTCTTC
- | TRBJ2-1 | TRBV30 | TRBD1 | CAWSLLGQGATYNEQFF | TGTGCCTGGAGCCTCCTCGGACAGGGGGCGACCTACAATGAGCAGTTCTTC
few | TRBJ1-4 | TRBV6-5 | TRBD1 | CASSFAGQASEKLFF | TGTGCCAGCAGTTTTGCGGGACAGGCGAGTGAAAAACTGTTTTTT
once | TRBJ2-2 | TRBV15 | - | CATSKRANTGELFF | TGTGCCACCAGCAAGCGGGCGAACACCGGGGAGCTGTTTTTT
once | TRBJ2-1 | TRBV7-6 | TRBD2 | CASSLAWRGLGEQFF | TGTGCCAGCAGCTTAGCCTGGCGGGGGTTGGGTGAGCAGTTCTTC
- | TRBJ1-2 | TRBV5-1 | - | CASQLRQGRRGIGDYGYTF | TGCGCCAGCCAATTGAGGCAAGGACGGCGCGGGATCGGTGACTATGGCTACACCTTC
- | TRBJ1-4 | TRBV7-9 | TRBD1 | CASSAPDRAEREKLFF | TGTGCCAGCAGCGCACCCGACAGGGCCGAGAGGGAAAAACTGTTTTTT
- | TRBJ2-7 | TRBV15 | TRBD2 | CATSRGGGHEQYF | TGTGCCACCAGCCGCGGGGGTGGTCACGAGCAGTACTTC
once | TRBJ2-5 | TRBV5-8 | TRBD1 | CASSSTGTVPETQYF | TGTGCCAGCAGCAGTACCGGGACAGTCCCGGAGACCCAGTACTTC
- | TRBJ1-1 | TRBV7-9 | TRBD1 | CASSPRTGEYEAFF | TGTGCCAGCAGCCCACGGACAGGGGAATATGAAGCTTTCTTT
- | TRBJ1-6 | TRBV6-1 | TRBD1 | CASSETMTGENSPLHF | TGTGCCAGCAGTGAAACTATGACAGGGGAAAATTCACCCCTCCACTTT
- | TRBJ2-2 | TRBV6-2/TRBV6-3 | - | CASSYRRIDLSGPGELFF | TGTGCCAGCAGTTACCGGCGGATAGACCTTTCCGGTCCCGGGGAGCTGTTTTTT
- | TRBJ1-4 | TRBV7-7 | - | CASSSPPRGHDGHRGGEKLFF | TGTGCCAGCAGCTCTCCCCCGAGGGGCCATGACGGGCATCGCGGGGGTGAAAAACTGTTTTTT